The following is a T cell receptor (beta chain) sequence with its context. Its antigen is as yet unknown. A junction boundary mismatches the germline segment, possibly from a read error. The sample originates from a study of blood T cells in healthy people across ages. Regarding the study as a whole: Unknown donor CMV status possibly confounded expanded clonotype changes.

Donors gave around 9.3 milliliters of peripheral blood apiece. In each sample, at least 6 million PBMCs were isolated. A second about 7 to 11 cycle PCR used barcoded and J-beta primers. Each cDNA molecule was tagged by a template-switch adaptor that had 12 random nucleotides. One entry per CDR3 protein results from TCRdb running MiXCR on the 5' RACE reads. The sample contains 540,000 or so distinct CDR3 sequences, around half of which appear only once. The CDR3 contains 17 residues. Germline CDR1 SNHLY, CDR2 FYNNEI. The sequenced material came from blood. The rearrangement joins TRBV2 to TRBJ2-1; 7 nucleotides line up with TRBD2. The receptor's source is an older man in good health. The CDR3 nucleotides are TGTGCCAGCAGTCCGCAGGTGGGGGGGACCTCCTGCAATGAGCAGTTCTTC. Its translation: CASSPQVGGTSCNEQFF.